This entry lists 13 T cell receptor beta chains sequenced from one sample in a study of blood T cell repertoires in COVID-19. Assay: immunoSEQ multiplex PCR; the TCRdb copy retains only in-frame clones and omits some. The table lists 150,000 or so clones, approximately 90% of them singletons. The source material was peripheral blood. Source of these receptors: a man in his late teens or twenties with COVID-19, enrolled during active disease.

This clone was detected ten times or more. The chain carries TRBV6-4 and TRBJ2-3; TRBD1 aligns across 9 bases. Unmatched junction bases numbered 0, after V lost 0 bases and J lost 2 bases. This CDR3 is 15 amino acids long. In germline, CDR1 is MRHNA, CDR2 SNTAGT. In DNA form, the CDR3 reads TGTGCCAGCAGTGACTCACAGGGGGCCACAGATACGCAGTATTTT. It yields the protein CASSDSQGATDTQYF.

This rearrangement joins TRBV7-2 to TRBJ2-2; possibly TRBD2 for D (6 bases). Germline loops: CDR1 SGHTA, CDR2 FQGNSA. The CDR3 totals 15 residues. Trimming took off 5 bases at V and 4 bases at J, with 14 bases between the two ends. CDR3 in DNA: TGTGCCAGCAGCCGCGGGACTGATCTCACCGGGGAGCTGTTTTTT. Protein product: CASSRGTDLTGELFF.

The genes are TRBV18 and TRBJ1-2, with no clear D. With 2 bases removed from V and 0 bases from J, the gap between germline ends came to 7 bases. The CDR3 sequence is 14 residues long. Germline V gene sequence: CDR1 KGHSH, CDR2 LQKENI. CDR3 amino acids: CASSPDGANYGYTF. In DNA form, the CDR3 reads TGTGCCAGCTCACCAGACGGAGCTAACTATGGCTACACCTTC.

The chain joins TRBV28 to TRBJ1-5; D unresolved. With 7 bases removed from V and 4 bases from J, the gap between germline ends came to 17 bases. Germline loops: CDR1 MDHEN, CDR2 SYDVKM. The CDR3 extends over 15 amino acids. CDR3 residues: CASTLRWPLNQPQHF. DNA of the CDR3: TGTGCCAGCACCCTAAGGTGGCCACTAAATCAGCCCCAGCATTTT.

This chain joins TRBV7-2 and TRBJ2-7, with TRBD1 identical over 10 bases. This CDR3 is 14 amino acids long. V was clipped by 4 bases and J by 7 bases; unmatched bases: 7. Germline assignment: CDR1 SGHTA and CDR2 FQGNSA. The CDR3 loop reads CASSSGQGTGEQYF. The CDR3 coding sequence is TGTGCCAGCAGCTCGGGACAGGGGACGGGAGAGCAGTACTTC.

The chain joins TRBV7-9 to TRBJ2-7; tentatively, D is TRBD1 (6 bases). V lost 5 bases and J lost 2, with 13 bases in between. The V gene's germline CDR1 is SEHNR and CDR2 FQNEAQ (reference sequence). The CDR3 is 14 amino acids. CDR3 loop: CASSHRQEPYEQYF. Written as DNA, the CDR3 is TGTGCCAGCAGCCACCGACAGGAACCCTACGAGCAGTACTTC.

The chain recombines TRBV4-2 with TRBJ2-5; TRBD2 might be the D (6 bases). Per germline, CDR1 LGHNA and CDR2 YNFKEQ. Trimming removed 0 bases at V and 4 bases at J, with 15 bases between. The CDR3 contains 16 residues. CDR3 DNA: TGTGCCAGCAGCCAAGATTCGGGCATGGGGGGAGAGACCCAGTACTTC. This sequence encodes CASSQDSGMGGETQYF.

The CDR3 DNA reads as TGTGCCAGCACCACCGGGACAGATCTCAAGGGGCAGTACTTC. This codes for CASTTGTDLKGQYF. The V and J genes are TRBV27 and TRBJ2-7; TRBD1 aligns across 7 bases. V gave up 7 bases and J gave up 9 bases; unmatched junction bases: 15. Looked up from germline, CDR1 is MNHEY and CDR2 is SMNVEV (reference sequence). This CDR3 has 14 residues.

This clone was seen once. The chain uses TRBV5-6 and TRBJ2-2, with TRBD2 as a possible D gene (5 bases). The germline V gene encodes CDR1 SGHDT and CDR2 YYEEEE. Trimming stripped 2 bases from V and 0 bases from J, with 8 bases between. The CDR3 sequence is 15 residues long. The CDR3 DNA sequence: TGTGCCAGCAGCTTAGGGAGAGCGAACACCGGGGAGCTGTTTTTT. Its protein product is CASSLGRANTGELFF.

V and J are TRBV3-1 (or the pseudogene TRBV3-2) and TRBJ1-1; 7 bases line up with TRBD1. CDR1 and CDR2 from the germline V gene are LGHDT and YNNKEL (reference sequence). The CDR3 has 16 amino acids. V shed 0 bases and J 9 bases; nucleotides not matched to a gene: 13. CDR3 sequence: CASSQEGRQGTPQAFF. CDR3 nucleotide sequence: TGTGCCAGCAGCCAAGAGGGCAGACAGGGAACGCCACAAGCTTTCTTT.

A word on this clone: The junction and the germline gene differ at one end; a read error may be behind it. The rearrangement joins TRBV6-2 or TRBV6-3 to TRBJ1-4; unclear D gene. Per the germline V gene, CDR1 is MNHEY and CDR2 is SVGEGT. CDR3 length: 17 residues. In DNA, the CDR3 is TGTGCCAGCAGTTACAATAATCCCGGGTCCCCTAATGAAAAACTGCTTTTT. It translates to CASSYNNPGSPNEKLLF.

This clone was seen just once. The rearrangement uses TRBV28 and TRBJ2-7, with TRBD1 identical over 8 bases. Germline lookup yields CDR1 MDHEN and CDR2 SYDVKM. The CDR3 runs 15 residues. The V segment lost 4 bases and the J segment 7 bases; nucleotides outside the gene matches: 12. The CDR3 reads CASSSYYGQGGEQYF. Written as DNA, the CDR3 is TGTGCCAGCAGTTCATACTATGGACAGGGAGGAGAGCAGTACTTC.

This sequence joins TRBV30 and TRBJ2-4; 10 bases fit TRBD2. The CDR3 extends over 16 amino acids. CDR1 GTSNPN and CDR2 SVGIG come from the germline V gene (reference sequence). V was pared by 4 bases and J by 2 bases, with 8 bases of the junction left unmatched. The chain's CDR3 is CAWNRAGGISKNIQYF. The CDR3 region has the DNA TGTGCCTGGAACCGAGCGGGAGGGATTTCCAAAAACATTCAGTACTTC.